The T cell receptor beta chain described here comes from a study of T cell responses to AZD1222 COVID-19 vaccine. TCRdb's copy holds only in-frame clones and misses some; the assay was immunoSEQ multiplex PCR. The table has about 150,000 clones, approximately 90% seen once. The CDR3 spans 17 residues. Germline lookup yields CDR1 SGHVS and CDR2 FQNEAQ. V shed 5 bases and J 5 bases; nucleotides not matched to a gene: 17. This sequence was found in an adult in good health. Sequences were derived from peripheral blood, sampled on day 0 of AZD1222 vaccination. The gene calls are TRBV7-8 and TRBJ2-5; 7 nucleotides agree with TRBD1. The CDR3 DNA sequence: TGTGCCAGCAGCCCAGGGGGACCAGCCCCTCAATGGGAGACCCAGTACTTC. It encodes CASSPGGPAPQWETQYF.